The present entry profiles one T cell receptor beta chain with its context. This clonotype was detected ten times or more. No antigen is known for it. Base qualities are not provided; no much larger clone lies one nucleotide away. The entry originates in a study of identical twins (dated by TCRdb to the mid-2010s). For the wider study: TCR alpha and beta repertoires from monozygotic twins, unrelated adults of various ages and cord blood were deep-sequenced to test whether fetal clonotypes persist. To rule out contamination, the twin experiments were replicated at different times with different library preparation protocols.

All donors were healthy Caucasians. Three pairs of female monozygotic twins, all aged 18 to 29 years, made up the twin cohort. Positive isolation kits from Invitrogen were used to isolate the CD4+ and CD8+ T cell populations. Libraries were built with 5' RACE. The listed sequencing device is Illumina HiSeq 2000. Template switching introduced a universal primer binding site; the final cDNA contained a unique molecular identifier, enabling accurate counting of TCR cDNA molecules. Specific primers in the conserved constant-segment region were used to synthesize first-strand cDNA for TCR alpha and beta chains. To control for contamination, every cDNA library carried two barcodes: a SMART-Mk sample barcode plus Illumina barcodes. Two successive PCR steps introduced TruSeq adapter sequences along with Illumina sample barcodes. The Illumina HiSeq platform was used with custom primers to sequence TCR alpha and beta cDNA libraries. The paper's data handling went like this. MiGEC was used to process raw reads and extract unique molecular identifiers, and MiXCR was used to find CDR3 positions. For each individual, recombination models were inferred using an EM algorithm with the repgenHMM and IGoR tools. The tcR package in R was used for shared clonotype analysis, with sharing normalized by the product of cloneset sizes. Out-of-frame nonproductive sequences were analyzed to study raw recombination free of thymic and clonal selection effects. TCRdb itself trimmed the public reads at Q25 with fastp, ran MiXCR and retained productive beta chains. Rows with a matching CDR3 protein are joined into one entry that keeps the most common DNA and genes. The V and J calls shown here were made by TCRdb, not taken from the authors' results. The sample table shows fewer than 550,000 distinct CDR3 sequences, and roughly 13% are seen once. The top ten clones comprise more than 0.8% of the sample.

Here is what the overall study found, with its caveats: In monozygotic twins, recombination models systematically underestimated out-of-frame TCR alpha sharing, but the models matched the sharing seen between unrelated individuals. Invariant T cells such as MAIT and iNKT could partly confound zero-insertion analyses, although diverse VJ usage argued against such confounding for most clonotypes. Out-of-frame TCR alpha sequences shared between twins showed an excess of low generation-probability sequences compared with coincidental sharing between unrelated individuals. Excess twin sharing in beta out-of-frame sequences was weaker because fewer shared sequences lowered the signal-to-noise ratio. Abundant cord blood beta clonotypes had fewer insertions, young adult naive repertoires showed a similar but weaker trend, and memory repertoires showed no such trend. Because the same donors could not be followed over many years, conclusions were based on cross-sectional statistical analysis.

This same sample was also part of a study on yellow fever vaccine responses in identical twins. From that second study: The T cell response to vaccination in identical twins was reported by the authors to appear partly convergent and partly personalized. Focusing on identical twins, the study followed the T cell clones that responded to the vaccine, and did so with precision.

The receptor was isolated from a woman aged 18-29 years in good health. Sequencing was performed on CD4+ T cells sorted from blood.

In nucleotides, the sequence is TGCGCCAGCATTAAGTCGTCCGGGACAGGTGCCTACAATGAGCAGTTCTTC. Its protein product is CASIKSSGTGAYNEQFF. The V gene is TRBV5-1 and the J gene is TRBJ2-1; 8 nucleotides in the junction match TRBD1. Per the germline V gene, SGHRS is the CDR1 and YFSETQ is the CDR2. Trimming removed 6 bases from V and 2 bases from J; the gene matches leave 13 bases unexplained. The CDR3 spans 17 residues, from the cysteine through the phenylalanine. Only the CDR3 region is kept as DNA, spanning 51 bases read in frame from base 1.